The 10 T cell receptor beta chains below come from one sample, sequenced in a study of vaccination and CD4 T cells after COVID-19. These TCRs' antigens remain unknown. Regarding treatment: roughly nine-day PBMC culture with coronavirus spike peptide pools or control peptides (ViraFEST assay). An Oncomine TCR Beta short-read assay was used to sequence the DNA from cultured CD4+ T cells. TCRdb fed the PCR reads into MiXCR, producing one record per CDR3 protein. The repertoire includes 20,000 to 25,000 distinct CDR3 sequences, approximately 61% of them detected once, and over 3.5% sits in the top ten. Material for sequencing was CD4+ T cells from blood, cultured in vitro. All receptors come from a human donor who had recovered from COVID-19.

This chain connects TRBV27 to TRBJ2-1; 8 bases fit TRBD1. Losses at the gene ends were 2 bases for V and 10 bases for J; bases not matched to a gene: 10. CDR3 size: 15 residues. Germline V gene sequence: CDR1 MNHEY, CDR2 SMNVEV (reference sequence). The CDR3 region has the DNA TGTGCCAGCAGTTTAGGGCCAGGGGGCCGGTGGGAGCAGTTCTTC. It specifies CASSLGPGGRWEQFF.

The gene calls are TRBV5-1 and TRBJ2-7; 8 nucleotides agree with TRBD2. CDR3 length: 15 amino acids. Looked up from germline, CDR1 is SGHRS and CDR2 is YFSETQ. V dropped 4 bases and J dropped 5; count of bases not matched to a gene: 11. In nucleotides, the CDR3 is TGCGCCAGCAGCCAAGGGGGAGCGGGAGAAAACGAGCAGTACTTC. Translated, it gives CASSQGGAGENEQYF.

This clonotype was counted only a few times. The chain couples TRBV7-6 to TRBJ2-7, with TRBD2 as a possible D gene (5 bases). The V and J ends lost 1 base and 3 bases respectively, with 10 bases between them. The germline CDR1 and CDR2 sequences are SGHVS and FNYEAQ. CDR3 size: 14 residues. This CDR3 reads CASSLGGVSYEQYF. The CDR3 DNA reads as TGTGCCAGCAGCTTAGGGGGAGTCAGCTACGAGCAGTACTTC.

This rearrangement joins TRBV7-2 to TRBJ2-4, with TRBD2 identical over 7 bases. Germline V CDR1 and CDR2: SGHTA, FQGNSA. The CDR3 loop spans 16 amino acids. The trim removed 1 base at V and 1 base at J, leaving 4 bases unmatched. The CDR3, as DNA: TGTGCCAGCAGCTTAGAGGGAGGGAGTGCCAAAAACATTCAGTACTTC. It codes for CASSLEGGSAKNIQYF.

The chain uses TRBV20-1 and TRBJ1-2; TRBD1 is a possible D gene (5 bases). Germline CDR1 is DFQATT and CDR2 is SNEGSKA (reference sequence). CDR3 size: 13 residues. With 6 bases removed from V and 8 bases from J, the gap between germline ends came to 19 bases. Here the CDR3 DNA reads TGCAGTGCACCGGACAAACCCTTAGGAGGCTACACCTTC. As protein: CSAPDKPLGGYTF.

This clonotype was seen a few times. The CDR3, as DNA: TGTGCCAGCAGCCAGGACAGTTTTGGGCAGCCCCAGCATTTT. This codes for CASSQDSFGQPQHF. The V gene is TRBV7-2, the J gene TRBJ1-5; TRBD1 might be the D (6 bases). The CDR3 is 14 residues long. Trimming cost V 5 bases and J 7 bases, with 15 bases left between them. Germline V CDR1 and CDR2: SGHTA, FQGNSA.

This clonotype was detected only a few times. V and J are TRBV15 and TRBJ1-1; 7 bases fit TRBD1. V lost 8 bases to trimming and J lost 4 bases; unmatched junction nucleotides: 13. This CDR3 has 15 amino acids. Germline V lookup: CDR1 LNHNV, CDR2 YYDKDF (reference sequence). CDR3 protein: CATGSGVRGTTEAFF. CDR3 nucleotide sequence: TGTGCCACCGGCTCCGGGGTCAGGGGGACCACTGAAGCTTTCTTT.

The chain joins TRBV6-5 to TRBJ1-3, with TRBD1 matching over 8 bases. V was pared by 0 bases and J by 8 bases, with 9 bases of the junction left unmatched. The CDR3 runs 16 residues. Germline assignment: CDR1 MNHEY and CDR2 SVGAGI. The CDR3, as DNA: TGTGCCAGCAGTTACTCTTCAGGGGGCCCCGTGGACACCATATATTTT. It encodes CASSYSSGGPVDTIYF.

This chain links TRBV29-1 with TRBJ1-2; D not resolved. V gave up 5 bases and J gave up 7 bases, with 11 bases separating them. The CDR3 is 11 amino acids. CDR1 is SQVTM and CDR2 is ANQGSEA in the germline V gene. DNA of the CDR3: TGCAGCGTTCAACGGGATTTTGGCTACACCTTC. It is translated as CSVQRDFGYTF. Looking up the rest from reference TRBV29-1 and TRBJ1-2 gives the full variable domain: SAVISQKPSRDICQRGTSLTIQCQVDSQVTMMFWYRQQPGQSLTLIATANQGSEATYESGFVIDKFPISRPNLTFSTLTVSNMSPEDSSIYLCSVQRDFGYTFGSGTRLTVV.

The rearrangement uses TRBV6-1 and TRBJ2-7; 8 bases map to TRBD2. Trimming took 6 bases from V and 5 from J; bases not matched to a gene: 15. This CDR3 spans 16 amino acids. CDR1 MNHNS and CDR2 SASEGT come from the germline V gene. CDR3 DNA sequence: TGTGCCAGCAGCGTATTTATGGGACTAGGTAGGAACGAGCAGTACTTC. Translation: CASSVFMGLGRNEQYF.